These 23 T cell receptor beta chains came from one sample sequenced in a study of lung T cells in sarcoidosis with Löfgren's syndrome. From the reads, TCRdb called clonotypes with MiXCR, one entry per CDR3 protein. The sample lists 15,000 to 25,000 distinct CDR3 sequences, roughly 21% occurring once. The sample consisted of CD4+ T cells from bronchoalveolar lavage. All receptors come from a human donor with sarcoidosis (Löfgren's syndrome or another form), or a control subject (not recorded which).

In its sample, this clonotype is medium-sized. The J gene is TRBJ1-1, the V gene TRBV27; D might be TRBD1 (5 bases). The CDR3 is 15 residues long. From germline, CDR1 is MNHEY and CDR2 SMNVEV (reference sequence). V dropped 3 bases and J dropped 0 bases, with 11 bases sitting between them. CDR3 DNA: TGTGCCAGCAGTTTCGACAGAACCATGAACACTGAAGCTTTCTTT. Protein sequence: CASSFDRTMNTEAFF.

This clonotype was observed at least ten times. V usage is TRBV14 and J usage is TRBJ2-7, with D unresolved. CDR3 length equals 13 residues. V was cut by 6 bases and J by 2 bases, with 11 bases left in between. Germline V lookup: CDR1 SGHDN, CDR2 FVKESK. Written as DNA, the CDR3 is TGTGCCAGCAGTCTGTCTCTTACCTACGAGCAGTACTTC. Its protein is CASSLSLTYEQYF.

As concerns this clonotype: Since the CDR3 does not end with the conserved phenylalanine or tryptophan, this likely comes from a read error. The chain carries TRBV10-3 and TRBJ1-1; D is perhaps TRBD1 (5 bases). V lost 2 bases, J lost 3 bases, and 10 bases lay in between. In germline, CDR1 is ENHRY, CDR2 SYGVKD. This CDR3 region has 14 residues. In nucleotides, the CDR3 is TGTGCCATCAGTGAGCGGGGGGAGCACACTGAAGCTTTCTCT. Translating it yields CAISERGEHTEAFS.

The chain employs TRBV2 and TRBJ2-4, with D maybe TRBD1 (6 bases). The CDR3 contains 14 residues. V dropped 5 bases and J dropped 8 bases, with 16 bases sitting between them. Germline CDR1 SNHLY, CDR2 FYNNEI. CDR3 nucleotide sequence: TGTGCCAGCAGTCCTGACAGGTCCCAAGACATTCAGTACTTC. Its translation is CASSPDRSQDIQYF.

In its sample, this clonotype ranks as medium-sized. The chain has TRBV15 and TRBJ1-1; the match to TRBD1 covers 7 bases. Germline CDR1 and CDR2: LNHNV and YYDKDF (reference sequence). The CDR3 sequence is 16 residues long. J gave up 1 base and V 1 base, and 6 bases lay outside the gene matches. This CDR3 reads CATSRVRQGRNTEAFF. For the CDR3, the DNA is TGTGCCACCAGCAGAGTTAGACAGGGCCGGAACACTGAAGCTTTCTTT.

This rearrangement joins TRBV12-3 or TRBV12-4 to TRBJ2-6; D might be TRBD1 (6 bases). The CDR3 is 17 amino acids. Trimming took 5 bases from V and 0 from J, leaving 14 bases between them. For the CDR3, the DNA is TGTGCCAGCAGTCCCGGGACAAGGAGCTCTGGGGCCAACGTCCTGACTTTC. Protein: CASSPGTRSSGANVLTF.

The chain employs TRBV7-9 and TRBJ2-7, with 7 bases matching TRBD2. The CDR3 is 16 amino acids. V was clipped by 10 bases and J by 4 bases; unmatched bases: 19. The V gene's germline CDR1 is SEHNR and CDR2 FQNEAQ (reference sequence). The CDR3 sequence is CAILAPFASGKYEQYF. Here the CDR3 DNA reads TGTGCCATTCTCGCCCCGTTTGCTAGCGGTAAATACGAGCAGTACTTC.

The V and J genes are TRBV19 and TRBJ2-2, with a possible D match to TRBD2 (5 bases). CDR3 length: 15 amino acids. With 5 bases removed from V and 0 bases from J, the gap between germline ends came to 10 bases. Per germline, CDR1 LNHDA and CDR2 SQIVND (reference sequence). The CDR3 bases are TGTGCCAGTAGTGTAGGACTGTCGAACACCGGGGAGCTGTTTTTT. Protein sequence: CASSVGLSNTGELFF.

The table lists this clonotype with many counts. This chain uses TRBV12-3 or TRBV12-4 with TRBJ2-5; 8 bases are a match to TRBD1. The CDR3 contains 14 residues. V trimming: 3 bases; J trimming: 7 bases; junction bases outside the gene matches: 7. The CDR3 loop is CASSLGQGAGTQYF. As DNA, the CDR3 is TGTGCCAGCAGTTTGGGGCAGGGGGCAGGGACCCAGTACTTC.

In this sample, this clonotype turned up many times. The chain combines TRBV28 with TRBJ2-3; D unresolved. The germline gives CDR1 MDHEN, CDR2 SYDVKM. V was pared by 6 bases and J by 2 bases, with 9 bases between. The CDR3 totals 13 residues. The CDR3 bases are TGTGCCAGCAGACGGGCGAACACAGATACGCAGTATTTT. Translation: CASRRANTDTQYF.

V and J are TRBV29-1 and TRBJ2-5; D gene uncertain. The CDR3 has 12 residues. V lost 4 bases and J 2 bases, leaving 8 bases between the germline ends. Germline CDR1 is SQVTM and CDR2 is ANQGSEA. CDR3 sequence (DNA): TGCAGCGTTGCACTCGTTCAAGAGACCCAGTACTTC. Protein: CSVALVQETQYF.

This clonotype has at least ten counts. This chain joins TRBV7-6 and TRBJ2-1, with D possibly TRBD2 on 6 matching bases. The CDR3 runs 14 residues. Germline CDR1 is SGHVS and CDR2 is FNYEAQ. V gave up 4 bases and J gave up 10 bases, with 17 bases separating them. The CDR3 nucleotides are TGTGCCAGCAGCTATCCTGGAGGGAAGAGAGAGCAGTTCTTC. This translates into CASSYPGGKREQFF.

By share of the sample, this clonotype is medium-sized. The gene calls are TRBV15 and TRBJ2-7, with D perhaps matching TRBD2 (6 bases). Germline CDR1 is LNHNV and CDR2 is YYDKDF (reference sequence). This CDR3 region has 16 residues. Trimming took 4 bases from V and 2 from J, leaving 18 bases between them. The CDR3 DNA is TGTGCCACCAGCACCCGGGACGGGACTTCAACCTACGAGCAGTACTTC. As protein: CATSTRDGTSTYEQYF.

This clonotype was detected many times. The V and J genes are TRBV20-1 and TRBJ2-3; D assignment may be TRBD1 or TRBD2 (5 bases each). The CDR3 is 15 residues long. Germline V gene data show CDR1 as DFQATT and CDR2 as SNEGSKA (reference sequence). Deletions cut 1 base from V and 2 bases from J, with 13 bases between. Here the CDR3 reads CSARVGERITDTQYF. Here the CDR3 DNA reads TGCAGTGCTAGAGTGGGGGAGCGGATCACAGATACGCAGTATTTT.

With regard to this clonotype: Just one base apart from a much larger clone, this may be a read error. The chain employs TRBV6-1 and TRBJ1-2; D is unresolved. This CDR3 spans 14 amino acids. The germline gives CDR1 MNHNS, CDR2 SASEGT. V was pared by 5 bases and J by 4 bases, with 14 bases between. CDR3 region: CASSYVSGGYGYTF. The CDR3 DNA reads as TGTGCCAGCAGTTATGTGTCCGGAGGCTATGGCTACACCTTC.

As for this clonotype: A read error is possible here, since a much larger clone lies one base away. This chain connects TRBV19 to TRBJ2-1; D unresolved. CDR3 length: 13 residues. CDR1 is LNHDA, CDR2 SQIVND, per germline (reference sequence). The CDR3 DNA sequence: TGTGCCAGTAGTATAGCCCGCGACAATGAGCGGTTCTTC. This gives the protein CASSIARDNERFF.

V usage is TRBV6-2 or TRBV6-3 and J usage is TRBJ2-3; D possibly corresponds to TRBD2 (5 bases). V gave up 6 bases and J gave up 13 bases, with 14 bases separating them. CDR1 and CDR2 from the germline V gene are MNHEY and SVGEGT. The CDR3 consists of 11 residues. For the CDR3, the DNA is TGTGCCAGCAGCCCCGGCTGGCGGGAGTATTTT. Encoded protein: CASSPGWREYF.

The genes are TRBV28 and TRBJ1-1, with D perhaps matching TRBD1 (6 bases). V gave up 6 bases and J gave up 5 bases, with 25 bases separating them. Per the germline V gene, CDR1 is MDHEN and CDR2 is SYDVKM. The CDR3 runs to 17 residues. The CDR3 nucleotides read TGTGCCAGCAGCCTCCTCTCCCACAGGGCTCGCGGTACTGAAGCTTTCTTT. This codes for CASSLLSHRARGTEAFF.

In its sample, this clonotype ranks as medium-sized (0.01 to 0.1%). The rearrangement joins TRBV20-1 to TRBJ2-1, with unresolved D. The CDR3 contains 13 residues. Deletions cut 3 bases from V and 6 bases from J, with 12 bases between. From germline, CDR1 is DFQATT and CDR2 SNEGSKA (reference sequence). The CDR3 DNA follows: TGCAGTGCTAGTTCCCCAGCCGCCAATGAGCAGTTCTTC. Translation gives CSASSPAANEQFF.

This clonotype was detected many times. This chain uses TRBV20-1 with TRBJ2-7; D remains ambiguous. CDR3 length: 12 amino acids. Trimming removed 6 bases at V and 0 bases at J, with 9 bases between. Germline loops: CDR1 DFQATT, CDR2 SNEGSKA (reference sequence). In DNA, the CDR3 is TGCAGTGCCACGGGTCTCTCCTACGAGCAGTACTTC. Amino acids: CSATGLSYEQYF.

This clonotype was counted many times. The chain recombines TRBV20-1 with TRBJ2-7; D might be TRBD1 (7 bases). Looked up from germline, CDR1 is DFQATT and CDR2 is SNEGSKA (reference sequence). V shed 5 bases and J shed 6 bases, with 17 bases lying between them. This CDR3 is 13 amino acids long. The CDR3 DNA reads TGCAGTGCTCCCAGGACTCAGGGGGGCGAGCAGTACTTC. Its translation is CSAPRTQGGEQYF.

In its sample, this clonotype was seen many times. This chain links TRBV5-1 with TRBJ2-6, with unresolved D. Trimming stripped 1 base from V and 1 base from J, with 6 bases between. The CDR3 runs 15 residues. CDR1 and CDR2 (germline): SGHRS, YFSETQ. The CDR3 reads CASSLIGSGANVLTF. CDR3 sequence (DNA): TGCGCCAGCAGCTTGATAGGGTCTGGGGCCAACGTCCTGACTTTC.

Many counts were recorded for this clonotype. The chain recombines TRBV2 with TRBJ2-3; the D is unclear. Germline V gene sequence: CDR1 SNHLY, CDR2 FYNNEI. The V and J ends lost 8 bases and 0 bases respectively, with 9 bases between them. The length of the CDR3 is 13 residues. The CDR3 spells CASLLTSTDTQYF. The DNA of the CDR3 is TGTGCCAGCCTATTAACTAGCACAGATACGCAGTATTTT.